This T cell receptor (beta chain) is from a study of shared clonotypes between healthy human individuals. Study overall: Per donor, three plates held CD4 naive cells, three held CD4 memory, two held CD8 naive and one held CD8 memory.

Germline V gene data show CDR1 as LGHNA and CDR2 as YSLEER. V was trimmed by 0 bases and J by 0 bases, leaving 15 bases between them. The CDR3 length is 18 residues. CD45RO-negative cells were positively selected for CCR7, leaving out terminally differentiated effector memory CD45RA+ cells. Donors were Caucasian adults residing in Nashville, Tennessee, USA. Study-level results: Generation probabilities were higher for clonotypes shared across all four sorted-subset donors than for unshared ones.

Regarding this clone: Its specificity is unknown.

Using immunoSEQ multiplex PCR, the repertoire was profiled, and TCRdb retains in-frame clones only, with some absent. Among about 580,000 clones listed, roughly 98% were seen once. The chain links TRBV4-3 to TRBJ1-3; no reliable D call. Sequenced material: naive CD8+ T cells sorted from blood. The receptor's source is a man aged 25 to 40 in good health. The CDR3 loop reads CASSQDNSPRSSGNTIYF. The CDR3 DNA follows: TGCGCCAGCAGCCAAGATAACTCCCCGAGGAGCTCTGGAAACACCATATATTTT.